A selection of T cell receptor beta chains follows, all from one sample in a study of long-term antiretroviral therapy in people with HIV. TCRdb's copy holds only in-frame clones and misses some; the assay was immunoSEQ multiplex PCR. The sample includes under 45,000 clones, approximately 85% of them seen just once. The source material was unsorted PBMCs, sampled 3.1 years after starting antiretroviral therapy. All receptors come from a woman aged 45 to 65 with HIV. Both conserved end residues are part of each CDR3. The D gene is left open where the match is weak. Size tells how often a clone was seen (once, few, many) or the class of an expanded clone, and some rows leave it out.

v_gene,d_gene,j_gene,abundance,CDR3nt,CDR3aa
TRBV2,-,TRBJ2-3,once,TGTGCCAGCAGCGAACAGGGAGAAGAGAGGGATACGCAGTATTTT,CASSEQGEERDTQYF
TRBV28,-,TRBJ2-4,-,TGTGCCAGCAGTTTAGAGAGGAACATTCAGTACTTC,CASSLERNIQYF
TRBV5-5,-,TRBJ2-7,-,TGTGCCAGCAGCTTGGCTCCCCCCTACGAGCAGTACTTC,CASSLAPPYEQYF
TRBV7-9,-,TRBJ2-3,-,TGTGCCAGCAGCAAGGGGGATGGATTCACAGATACGCAGTATTTT,CASSKGDGFTDTQYF
TRBV28,TRBD1,TRBJ1-2,-,TGTGCCAGCAGCATAATAGGACAGGGGGGGAGTAACTATGGCTACACCTTC,CASSIIGQGGSNYGYTF
TRBV7-2,-,TRBJ2-7,-,TGTGCCAGCAGCGCGTCAGTTTACGAGCAGTACTTC,CASSASVYEQYF
TRBV30,TRBD2,TRBJ2-3,-,TGTGCCTGGAGAAGACTAGCGGGGAGCACAGATACGCAGTATTTT,CAWRRLAGSTDTQYF
TRBV6-6,-,TRBJ1-4,-,TGTGCCAGCAGTTACAGGGCTAATGAAAAACTGTTTTTT,CASSYRANEKLFF
TRBV14,-,TRBJ1-1,-,TGTGCCAGCAGCCATGGCCATGACAGTTCAAACACTGAAGCTTTCTTT,CASSHGHDSSNTEAFF
TRBV6-5,-,TRBJ1-1,-,TGTGCCAGCAGTCTGGCAGGACCCAACACTGAAGCTTTCTTT,CASSLAGPNTEAFF
TRBV18,-,TRBJ1-1,-,TGTGCCAGCTCACCACGGTCAGACACTGAAGCTTTCTTT,CASSPRSDTEAFF
TRBV7-9,TRBD1,TRBJ2-7,-,TGTGCCAGCAGCCCACAGGGGGCACGGGTGTCCTACGAGCAGTACTTC,CASSPQGARVSYEQYF
TRBV5-6,-,TRBJ1-1,-,TGTGCCAGCAGCCGCGAGGGGCGTAGGACTGAAGCTTTCTTT,CASSREGRRTEAFF
TRBV2,TRBD2,TRBJ2-3,-,TGTGCCAGCAGTGACGTGACTAGCGGGGGGCCGGGGGTAGATACGCAGTATTTT,CASSDVTSGGPGVDTQYF
TRBV5-4,-,TRBJ2-5,-,TGTGCCAGCAGCTTGACGGGGCGGGAAGGTATGGCCCAGTACTTC,CASSLTGREGMAQYF
TRBV9,-,TRBJ1-2,-,TGTGCCAGCAGCGTAGGAGCAGGGGCAGACTATGGCTACACCTTC,CASSVGAGADYGYTF
TRBV10-3,TRBD1,TRBJ2-5,-,TGTGCCATCAGTTACAGGGGGGAAGAGACCCAGTACTTC,CAISYRGEETQYF
TRBV16,TRBD1,TRBJ2-7,-,TGTGCCAGCAGCCCATCTCCCCGGGACAGGGGCTACGAGCAGTACTTC,CASSPSPRDRGYEQYF
TRBV7-9,TRBD2,TRBJ2-2,-,TGTGCCATATCGACCCGGGGGGCGAACACCGGGGAGCTGTTTTTT,CAISTRGANTGELFF
TRBV6-6,-,TRBJ1-2,-,TGTGCCAGCAGGGCCGGGACATCGACCCTTTATGGCTACACCTTC,CASRAGTSTLYGYTF
TRBV2,TRBD1,TRBJ2-3,-,TGTGCCAGCAGTGGCGGACAGGGGGTAGGGGATACGCAGTATTTT,CASSGGQGVGDTQYF
TRBV7-6,-,TRBJ2-2,-,TGTGCCAGCAGCTTTTATGTGGGGGGCACCGGGGAGCTGTTTTTT,CASSFYVGGTGELFF
TRBV29-1,TRBD1,TRBJ2-2,-,TGCAGCGTTGAGGCCGGGACAGGGCCGACCGGGGAGCTGTTTTTT,CSVEAGTGPTGELFF
TRBV30,-,TRBJ1-1,-,TGTGCCTGGAGCCATAATCTTGGAGGCCGCCTCACTGAAGCTTTCTTT,CAWSHNLGGRLTEAFF
TRBV5-6,-,TRBJ1-2,-,TGTGCCAGCAGCTTGAGACAAGGGGCAACGGGAGGCTACACCTTC,CASSLRQGATGGYTF
TRBV2,-,TRBJ1-5,-,TGTGCCAGCAGTGAGGCGTGGGGTACTCAGCCCCAGCATTTT,CASSEAWGTQPQHF
TRBV7-9,-,TRBJ2-5,-,TGTGCCAGCAGGTTGGAACAGGAGACCCAGTACTTC,CASRLEQETQYF